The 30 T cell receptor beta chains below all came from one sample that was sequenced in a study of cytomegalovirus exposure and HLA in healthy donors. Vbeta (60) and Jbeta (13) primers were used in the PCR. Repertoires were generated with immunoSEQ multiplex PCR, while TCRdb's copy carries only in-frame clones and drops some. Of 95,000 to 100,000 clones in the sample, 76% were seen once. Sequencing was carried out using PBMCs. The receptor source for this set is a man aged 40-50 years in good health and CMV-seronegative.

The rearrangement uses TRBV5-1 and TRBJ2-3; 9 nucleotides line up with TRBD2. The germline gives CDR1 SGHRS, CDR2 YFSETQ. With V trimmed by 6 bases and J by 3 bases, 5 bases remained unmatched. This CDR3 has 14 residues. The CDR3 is CASTLRGGTDTQYF. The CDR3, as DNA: TGCGCCAGCACCCTGCGGGGGGGGACAGATACGCAGTATTTT.

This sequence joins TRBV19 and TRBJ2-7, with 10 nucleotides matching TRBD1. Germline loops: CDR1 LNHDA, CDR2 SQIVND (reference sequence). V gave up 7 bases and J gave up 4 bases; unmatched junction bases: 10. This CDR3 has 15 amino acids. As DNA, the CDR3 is TGTGCCAGTACCGCCGGACAGGGGGTCTTATACGAGCAGTACTTC. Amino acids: CASTAGQGVLYEQYF.

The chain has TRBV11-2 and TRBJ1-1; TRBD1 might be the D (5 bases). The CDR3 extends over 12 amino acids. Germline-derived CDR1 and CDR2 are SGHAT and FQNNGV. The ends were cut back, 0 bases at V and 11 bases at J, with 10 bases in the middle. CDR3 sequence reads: CASSLDQGKAFF. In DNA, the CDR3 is TGTGCCAGCAGCTTAGACCAGGGAAAGGCTTTCTTT.

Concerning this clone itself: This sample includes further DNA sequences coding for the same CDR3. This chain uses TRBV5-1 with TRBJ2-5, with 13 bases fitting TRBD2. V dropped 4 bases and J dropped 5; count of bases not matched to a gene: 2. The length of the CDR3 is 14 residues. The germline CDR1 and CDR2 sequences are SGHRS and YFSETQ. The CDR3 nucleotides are TGCGCCAGCAGCCCGGGACTAGCGGGGGAGACCCAGTACTTC. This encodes CASSPGLAGETQYF.

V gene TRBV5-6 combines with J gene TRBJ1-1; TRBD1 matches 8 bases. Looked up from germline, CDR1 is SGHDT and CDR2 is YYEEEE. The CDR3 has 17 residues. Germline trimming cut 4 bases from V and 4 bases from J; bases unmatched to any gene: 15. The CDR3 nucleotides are TGTGCCAGCAGCACCGCGGGGACAGGCCCCAAGGTCACTGAAGCTTTCTTT. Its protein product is CASSTAGTGPKVTEAFF.

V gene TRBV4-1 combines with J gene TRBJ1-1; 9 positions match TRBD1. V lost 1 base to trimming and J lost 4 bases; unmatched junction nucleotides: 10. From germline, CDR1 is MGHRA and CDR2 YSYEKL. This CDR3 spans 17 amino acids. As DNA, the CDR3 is TGCGCCAGCAGCCAAGGATCAGCAAGACAGGGGGGCACTGAAGCTTTCTTT. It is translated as CASSQGSARQGGTEAFF.

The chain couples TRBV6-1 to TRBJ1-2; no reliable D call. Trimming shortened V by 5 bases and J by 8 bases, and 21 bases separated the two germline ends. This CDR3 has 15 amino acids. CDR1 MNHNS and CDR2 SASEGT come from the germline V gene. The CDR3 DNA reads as TGTGCCAGCAGTTCGGTATCGGTGCCAAGCCGAGGCTACACCTTC. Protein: CASSSVSVPSRGYTF.

As DNA, the CDR3 is TGTGCCAGCAGCTCCGGACTAGCGTTTGCAGATACGCAGTATTTT. Protein: CASSSGLAFADTQYF. The chain links TRBV27 to TRBJ2-3, with TRBD2 matching 9 bases. V lost 6 bases to trimming and J lost 4 bases; unmatched junction nucleotides: 8. Germline CDR1 reads MNHEY; CDR2 reads SMNVEV (reference sequence). This CDR3 is 15 amino acids long.

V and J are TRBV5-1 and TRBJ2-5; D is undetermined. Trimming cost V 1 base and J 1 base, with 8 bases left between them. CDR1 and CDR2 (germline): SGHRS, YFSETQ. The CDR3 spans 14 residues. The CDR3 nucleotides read TGCGCCAGCAGCTTGTTGCCAGGCCAAGAGACCCAGTACTTC. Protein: CASSLLPGQETQYF.

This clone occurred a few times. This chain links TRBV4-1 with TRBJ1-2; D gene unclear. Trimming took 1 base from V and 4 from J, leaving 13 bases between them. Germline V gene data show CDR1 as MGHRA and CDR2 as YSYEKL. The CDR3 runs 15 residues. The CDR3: CASSQGFAGSYGYTF. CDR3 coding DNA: TGCGCCAGCAGCCAAGGCTTTGCGGGATCCTATGGCTACACCTTC.

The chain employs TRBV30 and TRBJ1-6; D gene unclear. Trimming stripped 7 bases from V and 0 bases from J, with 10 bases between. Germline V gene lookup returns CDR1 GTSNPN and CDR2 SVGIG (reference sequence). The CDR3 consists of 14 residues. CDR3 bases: TGTGCCTTAGACACAACCTCCTATAATTCACCCCTCCACTTT. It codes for CALDTTSYNSPLHF.

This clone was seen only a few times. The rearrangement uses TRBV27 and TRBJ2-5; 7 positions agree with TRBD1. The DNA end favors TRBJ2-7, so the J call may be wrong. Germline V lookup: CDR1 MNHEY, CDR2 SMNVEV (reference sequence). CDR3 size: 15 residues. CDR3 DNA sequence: TGTGCCAGCAGCCGCGCCGGGACAGCTTCCTACGAGCAGTACTTC. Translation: CASSRAGTASYEQYF.

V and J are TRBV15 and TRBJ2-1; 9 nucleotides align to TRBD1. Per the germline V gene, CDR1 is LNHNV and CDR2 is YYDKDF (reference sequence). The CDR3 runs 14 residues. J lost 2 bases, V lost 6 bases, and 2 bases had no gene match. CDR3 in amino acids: CATSRQGAYNEQFF. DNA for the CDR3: TGTGCCACCAGTAGACAGGGGGCCTACAATGAGCAGTTCTTC.

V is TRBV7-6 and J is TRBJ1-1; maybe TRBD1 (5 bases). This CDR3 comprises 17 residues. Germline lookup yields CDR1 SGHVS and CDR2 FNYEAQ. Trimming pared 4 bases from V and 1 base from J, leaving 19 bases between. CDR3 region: CASSSTGLGTGNTEAFF. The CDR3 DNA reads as TGTGCCAGCAGCTCAACAGGTTTGGGAACCGGGAACACTGAAGCTTTCTTT.

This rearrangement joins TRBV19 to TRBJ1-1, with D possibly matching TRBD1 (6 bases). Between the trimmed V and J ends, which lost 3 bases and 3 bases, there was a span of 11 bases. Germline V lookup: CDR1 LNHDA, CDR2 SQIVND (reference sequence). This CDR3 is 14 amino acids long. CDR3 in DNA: TGTGCCAGTAGTATTAACAGGGACGACACTGAAGCTTTCTTT. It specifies CASSINRDDTEAFF.

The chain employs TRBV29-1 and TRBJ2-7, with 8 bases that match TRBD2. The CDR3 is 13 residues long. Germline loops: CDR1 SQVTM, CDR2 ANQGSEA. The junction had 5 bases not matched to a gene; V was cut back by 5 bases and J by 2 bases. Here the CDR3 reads CSVSSGFPYEQYF. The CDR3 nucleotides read TGCAGCGTTTCTAGCGGGTTCCCCTACGAGCAGTACTTC.

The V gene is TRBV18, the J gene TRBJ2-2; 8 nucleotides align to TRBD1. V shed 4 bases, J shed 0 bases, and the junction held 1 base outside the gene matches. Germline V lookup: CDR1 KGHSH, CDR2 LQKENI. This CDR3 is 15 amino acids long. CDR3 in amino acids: CASSRQGPNTGELFF. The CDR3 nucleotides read TGTGCCAGCTCACGACAGGGGCCGAACACCGGGGAGCTGTTTTTT. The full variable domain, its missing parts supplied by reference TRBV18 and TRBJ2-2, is NAGVMQNPRHLVRRRGQEARLRCSPMKGHSHVYWYRQLPEEGLKFMVYLQKENIIDESGMPKERFSAEFPKEGPSILRIQQVVRGDSAAYFCASSRQGPNTGELFFGEGSRLTVL.

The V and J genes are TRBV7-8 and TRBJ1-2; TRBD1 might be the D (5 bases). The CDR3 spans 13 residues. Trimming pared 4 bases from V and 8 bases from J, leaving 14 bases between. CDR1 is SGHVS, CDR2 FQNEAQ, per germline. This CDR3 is CASSYQWGDGYTF. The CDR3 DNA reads TGTGCCAGCAGCTACCAGTGGGGCGACGGCTACACCTTC.

Here the CDR3 DNA reads TGTGCCTGGAGATCCTTTCTAGCGGGGGCCTACAATGAGCAGTTCTTC. This translates into CAWRSFLAGAYNEQFF. The chain has TRBV30 and TRBJ2-1, with 10 bases aligning to TRBD2. The V gene's germline CDR1 is GTSNPN and CDR2 SVGIG (reference sequence). The CDR3 totals 16 residues. With 3 bases clipped from V and 2 bases from J, the junction kept 7 bases outside the gene matches.

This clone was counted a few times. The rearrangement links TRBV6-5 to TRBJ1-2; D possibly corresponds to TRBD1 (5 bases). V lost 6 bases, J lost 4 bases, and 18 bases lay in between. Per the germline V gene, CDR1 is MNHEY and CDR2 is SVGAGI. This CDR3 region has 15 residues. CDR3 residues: CASSLDSNILYGYTF. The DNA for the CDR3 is TGTGCCAGCAGCCTCGACAGTAATATCCTCTATGGCTACACCTTC.

CDR3 amino acids: CASSLEASGGTFGGGQYF. Here the CDR3 DNA reads TGTGCCAGCAGCTTAGAGGCTAGCGGGGGGACGTTTGGGGGTGGGCAGTATTTT. The chain joins TRBV11-2 to TRBJ2-3; 11 bases are shared with TRBD2. Germline assignment: CDR1 SGHAT and CDR2 FQNNGV. This CDR3 is 18 amino acids long. J lost 11 bases, V lost 0 bases, and 16 bases had no gene match.

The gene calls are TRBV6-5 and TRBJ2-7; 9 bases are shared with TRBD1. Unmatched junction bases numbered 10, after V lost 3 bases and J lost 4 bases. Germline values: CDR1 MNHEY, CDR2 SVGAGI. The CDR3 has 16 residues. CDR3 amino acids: CASSYSKGQGTYEQYF. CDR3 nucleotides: TGTGCCAGCAGTTATTCTAAAGGACAGGGGACTTACGAGCAGTACTTC.

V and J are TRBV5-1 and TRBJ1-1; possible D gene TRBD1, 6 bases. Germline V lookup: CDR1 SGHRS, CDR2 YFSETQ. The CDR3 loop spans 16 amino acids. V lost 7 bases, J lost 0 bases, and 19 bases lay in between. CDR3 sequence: CASSIAPGQLNTEAFF. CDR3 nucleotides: TGCGCCAGCTCAATTGCCCCCGGACAGTTGAACACTGAAGCTTTCTTT.

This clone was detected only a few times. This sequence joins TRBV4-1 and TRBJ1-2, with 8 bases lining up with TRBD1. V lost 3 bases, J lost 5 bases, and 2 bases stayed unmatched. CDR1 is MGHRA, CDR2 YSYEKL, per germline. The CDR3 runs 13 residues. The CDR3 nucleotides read TGCGCCAGCAGCCAGGGGACAGGTTATGGCTACACCTTC. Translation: CASSQGTGYGYTF.

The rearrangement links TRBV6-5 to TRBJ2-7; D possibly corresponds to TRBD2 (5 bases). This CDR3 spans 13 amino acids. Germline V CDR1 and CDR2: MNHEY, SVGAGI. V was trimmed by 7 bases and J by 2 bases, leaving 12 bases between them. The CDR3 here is CASKQTGTYEQYF. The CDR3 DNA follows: TGTGCCAGCAAACAGACGGGAACCTACGAGCAGTACTTC.

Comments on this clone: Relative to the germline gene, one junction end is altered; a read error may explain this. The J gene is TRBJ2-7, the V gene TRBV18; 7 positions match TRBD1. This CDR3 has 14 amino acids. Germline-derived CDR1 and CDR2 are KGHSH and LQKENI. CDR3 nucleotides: TGTGCCAGCTCGCCACAGGGGTTGAAATACGAGCAGTACTTC. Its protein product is CASSPQGLKYEQYF.

CDR3 bases: TGTGCCAGCAGTCCCGGGACAGGCAAATACGAGCAGTACGTC. Its protein product is CASSPGTGKYEQYV. The chain is built from TRBV28 and TRBJ2-7; the match to TRBD1 covers 8 bases. Germline CDR1 and CDR2: MDHEN and SYDVKM. The CDR3 is 14 amino acids. Losses at the gene ends were 5 bases for V and 4 bases for J; bases not matched to a gene: 7.

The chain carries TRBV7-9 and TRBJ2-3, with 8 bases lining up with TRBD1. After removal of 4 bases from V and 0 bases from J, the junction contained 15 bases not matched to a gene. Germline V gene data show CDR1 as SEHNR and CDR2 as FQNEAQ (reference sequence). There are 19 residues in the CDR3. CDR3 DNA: TGTGCCAGCAGCTCGCCCCCAGCCGCCAGGGGGCTTAGCACAGATACGCAGTATTTT. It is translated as CASSSPPAARGLSTDTQYF. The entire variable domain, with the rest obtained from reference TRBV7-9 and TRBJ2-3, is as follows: DTGVSQNPRHKITKRGQNVTFRCDPISEHNRLYWYRQTLGQGPEFLTYFQNEAQLEKSRLLSDRFSAERPKGSFSTLEIQRTEQGDSAMYLCASSSPPAARGLSTDTQYFGPGTRLTVL.

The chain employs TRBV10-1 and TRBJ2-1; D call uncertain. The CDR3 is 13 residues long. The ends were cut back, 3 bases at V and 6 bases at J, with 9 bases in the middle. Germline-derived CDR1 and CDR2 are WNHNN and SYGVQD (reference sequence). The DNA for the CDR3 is TGCGCCAGCAGTGATTTGCGTCCCAATGAGCAGTTCTTC. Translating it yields CASSDLRPNEQFF.

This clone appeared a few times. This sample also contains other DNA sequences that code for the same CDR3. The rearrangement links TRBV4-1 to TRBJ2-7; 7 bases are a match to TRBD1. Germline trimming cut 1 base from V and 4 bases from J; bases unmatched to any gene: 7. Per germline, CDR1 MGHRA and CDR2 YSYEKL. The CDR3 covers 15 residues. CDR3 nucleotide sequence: TGCGCCAGCAGCCAAGGCACAGGGGTATCGTACGAGCAGTACTTC. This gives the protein CASSQGTGVSYEQYF.